This TCR beta chain was documented in a study of T cells after yellow fever vaccination. Each CDR3 protein gets one entry after TCRdb re-called the 5' RACE reads with MiXCR. The sample shows 400,000 to 450,000 distinct CDR3 sequences, over 15% of them seen only once. Only a few counts were recorded for this clonotype. Trimming removed 5 bases at V and 6 bases at J, with 9 bases between. Germline loops: CDR1 MDHEN, CDR2 SYDVKM. The CDR3 loop spans 12 amino acids. The sequence derives from a man aged 18 to 30 who received the YFV17D yellow fever vaccine. The input for sequencing was PBMCs, taken before the yellow fever booster vaccination. This chain connects TRBV28 to TRBJ2-3, with D uncertain. CDR3 in amino acids: CASSPLRDTQYF. The CDR3 nucleotides are TGTGCCAGCAGTCCTCTACGTGATACGCAGTATTTT.